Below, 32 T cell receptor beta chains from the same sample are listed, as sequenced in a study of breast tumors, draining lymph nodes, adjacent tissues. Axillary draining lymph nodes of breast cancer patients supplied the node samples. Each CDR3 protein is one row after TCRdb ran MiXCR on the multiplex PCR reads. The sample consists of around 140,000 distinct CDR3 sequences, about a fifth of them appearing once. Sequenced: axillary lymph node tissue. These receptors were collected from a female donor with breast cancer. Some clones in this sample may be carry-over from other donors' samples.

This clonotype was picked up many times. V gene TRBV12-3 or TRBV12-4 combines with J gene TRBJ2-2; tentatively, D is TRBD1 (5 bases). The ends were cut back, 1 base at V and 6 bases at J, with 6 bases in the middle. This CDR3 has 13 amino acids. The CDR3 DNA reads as TGTGCCAGCAGTTTAGAAGGGGCCGGGGAGCTGTTTTTT. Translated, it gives CASSLEGAGELFF.

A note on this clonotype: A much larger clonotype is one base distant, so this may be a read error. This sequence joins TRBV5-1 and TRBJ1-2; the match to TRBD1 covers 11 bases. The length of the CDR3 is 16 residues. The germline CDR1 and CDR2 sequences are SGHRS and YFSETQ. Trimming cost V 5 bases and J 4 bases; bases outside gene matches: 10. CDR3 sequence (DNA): TGCGCCAGCAGGATCGGGACAGGGGGTGGCAGCTATGGCTACACCTTC. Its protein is CASRIGTGGGSYGYTF. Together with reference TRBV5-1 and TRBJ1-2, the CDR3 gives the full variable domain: KAGVTQTPRYLIKTRGQQVTLSCSPISGHRSVSWYQQTPGQGLQFLFEYFSETQRNKGNFPGRFSGRQFSNSRSEMNVSTLELGDSALYLCASRIGTGGGSYGYTFGSGTRLTVV.

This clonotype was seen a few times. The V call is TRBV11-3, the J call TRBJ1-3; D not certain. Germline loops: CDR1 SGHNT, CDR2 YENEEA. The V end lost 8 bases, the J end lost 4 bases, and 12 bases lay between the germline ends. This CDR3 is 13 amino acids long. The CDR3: CASAVTDGNTIYF. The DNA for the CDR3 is TGTGCCAGCGCCGTCACGGACGGAAACACCATATATTTT.

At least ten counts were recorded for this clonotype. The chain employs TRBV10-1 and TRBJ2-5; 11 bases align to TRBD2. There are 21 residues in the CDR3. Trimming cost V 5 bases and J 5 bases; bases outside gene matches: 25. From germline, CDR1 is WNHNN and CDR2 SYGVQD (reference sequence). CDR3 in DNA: TGCGCCAGCAGTTGGTCGGTACTAGCGGGAGTGCTTGCGCTTTTTTGGGAGACCCAGTACTTC. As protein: CASSWSVLAGVLALFWETQYF.

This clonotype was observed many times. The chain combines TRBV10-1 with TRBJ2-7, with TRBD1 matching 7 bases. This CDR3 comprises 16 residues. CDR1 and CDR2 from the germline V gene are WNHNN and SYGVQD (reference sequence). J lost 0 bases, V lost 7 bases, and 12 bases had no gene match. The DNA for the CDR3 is TGCGCCAGCAAGGGATGGACAGGCGTCAGCTCCTACGAGCAGTACTTC. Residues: CASKGWTGVSSYEQYF.

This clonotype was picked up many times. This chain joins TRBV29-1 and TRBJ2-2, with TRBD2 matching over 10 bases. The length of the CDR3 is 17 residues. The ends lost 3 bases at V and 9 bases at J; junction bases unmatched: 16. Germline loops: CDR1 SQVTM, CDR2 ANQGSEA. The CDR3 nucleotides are TGCAGCGTTGAGCCGGTTAGCGGGAGGCCCGGCGGCCGGGAGCTGTTTTTT. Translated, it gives CSVEPVSGRPGGRELFF.

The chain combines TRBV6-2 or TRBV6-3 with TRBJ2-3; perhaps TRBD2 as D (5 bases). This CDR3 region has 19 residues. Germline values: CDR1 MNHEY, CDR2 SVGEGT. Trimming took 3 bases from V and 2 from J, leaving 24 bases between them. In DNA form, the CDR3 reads TGTGCCAGCAGTTATTCCCGGGGTGTCGCTTCTCCCCACACAGATACGCAGTATTTT. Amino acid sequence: CASSYSRGVASPHTDTQYF.

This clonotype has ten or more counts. Here the CDR3 reads CASSLDRVAVNEQFF. In DNA, the CDR3 is TGTGCCAGCAGCCTAGACAGGGTCGCTGTCAATGAGCAGTTCTTC. The rearrangement joins TRBV7-3 to TRBJ2-1; 7 positions agree with TRBD1. CDR3 size: 15 residues. J lost 6 bases, V lost 5 bases, and 10 bases had no gene match. The germline CDR1 and CDR2 sequences are SGHTA and FQGTGA.

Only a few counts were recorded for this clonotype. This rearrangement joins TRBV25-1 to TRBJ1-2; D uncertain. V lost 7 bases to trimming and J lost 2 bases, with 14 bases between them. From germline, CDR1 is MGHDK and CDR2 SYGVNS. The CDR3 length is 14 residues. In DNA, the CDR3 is TGTGCCAGCACGGGTCGGGCGGAAAACTATGGCTACACCTTC. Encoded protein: CASTGRAENYGYTF.

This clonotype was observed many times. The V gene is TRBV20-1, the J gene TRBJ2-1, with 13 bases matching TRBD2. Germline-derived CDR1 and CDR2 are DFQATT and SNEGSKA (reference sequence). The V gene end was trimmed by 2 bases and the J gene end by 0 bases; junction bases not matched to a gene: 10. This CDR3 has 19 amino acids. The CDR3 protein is CSARHKTSGRTSSYNEQFF. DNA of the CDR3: TGCAGTGCTAGACACAAGACTAGCGGGAGGACCAGCTCCTACAATGAGCAGTTCTTC.

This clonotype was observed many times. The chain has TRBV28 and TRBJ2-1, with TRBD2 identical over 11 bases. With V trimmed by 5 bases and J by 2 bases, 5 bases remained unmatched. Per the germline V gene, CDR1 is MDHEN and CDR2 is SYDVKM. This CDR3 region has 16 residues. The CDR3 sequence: CASSTSGSGTYNEQFF. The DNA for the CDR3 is TGTGCCAGCAGTACTAGCGGGAGTGGAACCTACAATGAGCAGTTCTTC.

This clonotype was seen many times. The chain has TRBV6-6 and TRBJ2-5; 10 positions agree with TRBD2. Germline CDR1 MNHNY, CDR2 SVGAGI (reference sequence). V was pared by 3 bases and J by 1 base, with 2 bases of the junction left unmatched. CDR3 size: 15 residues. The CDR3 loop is CASSYGTSAQETQYF. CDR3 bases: TGTGCCAGCAGTTATGGGACTAGCGCCCAAGAGACCCAGTACTTC.

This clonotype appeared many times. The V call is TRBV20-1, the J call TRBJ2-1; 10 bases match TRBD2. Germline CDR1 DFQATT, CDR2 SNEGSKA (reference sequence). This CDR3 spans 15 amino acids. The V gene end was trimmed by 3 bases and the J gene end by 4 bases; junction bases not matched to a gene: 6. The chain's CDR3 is CSASRTSGLYNEQFF. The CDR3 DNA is TGCAGTGCTAGCCGGACTAGCGGATTATACAATGAGCAGTTCTTC.

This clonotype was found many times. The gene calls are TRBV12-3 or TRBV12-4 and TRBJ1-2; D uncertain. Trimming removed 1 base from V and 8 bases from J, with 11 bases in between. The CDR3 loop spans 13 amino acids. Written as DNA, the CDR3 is TGTGCCAGCAGTTTAGGCCCGTCGGGAGGCTACACCTTC. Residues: CASSLGPSGGYTF.

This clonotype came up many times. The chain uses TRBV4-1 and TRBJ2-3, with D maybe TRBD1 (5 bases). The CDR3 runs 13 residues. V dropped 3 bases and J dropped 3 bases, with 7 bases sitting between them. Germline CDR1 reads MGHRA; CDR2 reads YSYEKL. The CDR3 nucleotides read TGCGCCAGCAGCCACCCAGGGACAGATACGCAGTATTTT. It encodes CASSHPGTDTQYF.

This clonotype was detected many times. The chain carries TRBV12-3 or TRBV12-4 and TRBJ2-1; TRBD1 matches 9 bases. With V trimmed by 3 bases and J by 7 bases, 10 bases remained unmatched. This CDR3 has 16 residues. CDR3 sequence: CASSFQTGGALNEQFF. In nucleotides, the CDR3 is TGTGCCAGCAGTTTCCAAACAGGGGGCGCGTTAAATGAGCAGTTCTTC.

The CDR3 DNA sequence: TGTGCCACCAGTGAATCCGGTATTCATTCTGGGGCCAACGTCCTGACTTTC. Its translation: CATSESGIHSGANVLTF. The chain carries TRBV24-1 and TRBJ2-6; D is uncertain. Germline lookup yields CDR1 KGHDR and CDR2 SFDVKD. The CDR3 runs to 17 residues. V lost 4 bases, J lost 1 base, and 13 bases lay in between.

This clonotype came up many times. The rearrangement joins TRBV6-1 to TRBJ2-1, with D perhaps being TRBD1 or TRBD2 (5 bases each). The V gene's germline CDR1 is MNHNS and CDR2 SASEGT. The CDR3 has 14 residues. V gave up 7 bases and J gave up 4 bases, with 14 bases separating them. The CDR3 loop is CASTSGASYNEQFF. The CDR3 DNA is TGTGCCAGCACCTCCGGGGCGTCGTACAATGAGCAGTTCTTC.

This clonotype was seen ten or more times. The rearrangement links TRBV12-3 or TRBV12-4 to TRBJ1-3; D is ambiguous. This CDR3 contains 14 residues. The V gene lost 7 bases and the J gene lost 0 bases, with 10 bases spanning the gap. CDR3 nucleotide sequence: TGTGCCAGCACCCGGATTAGCTCTGGAAACACCATATATTTT. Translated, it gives CASTRISSGNTIYF.

The CDR3: CASSPIEGLAGGTQYF. DNA of the CDR3: TGTGCCAGCAGCCCGATCGAGGGACTAGCGGGAGGTACGCAGTATTTT. The genes are TRBV2 and TRBJ2-3, with 15 bases lining up with TRBD2. The V gene's germline CDR1 is SNHLY and CDR2 FYNNEI. The CDR3 is made up of 16 amino acids. The ends lost 6 bases at V and 8 bases at J; junction bases unmatched: 9.

The CDR3 loop reads CASSWTGGIGYTF. In DNA form, the CDR3 reads TGTGCCAGCAGTTGGACAGGGGGCATTGGCTACACCTTC. V gene TRBV28 combines with J gene TRBJ1-2; 11 bases align to TRBD1. The germline CDR1 and CDR2 sequences are MDHEN and SYDVKM. The junction had 2 bases not matched to a gene; V was cut back by 4 bases and J by 7 bases. This CDR3 spans 13 amino acids.

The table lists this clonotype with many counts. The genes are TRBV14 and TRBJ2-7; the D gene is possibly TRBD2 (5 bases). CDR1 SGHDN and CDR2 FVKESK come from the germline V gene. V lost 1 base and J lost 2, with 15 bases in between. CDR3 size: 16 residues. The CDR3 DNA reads TGTGCCAGCAGCCAAGGACGAGGGAAGGGAGCCTACGAGCAGTACTTC. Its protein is CASSQGRGKGAYEQYF.

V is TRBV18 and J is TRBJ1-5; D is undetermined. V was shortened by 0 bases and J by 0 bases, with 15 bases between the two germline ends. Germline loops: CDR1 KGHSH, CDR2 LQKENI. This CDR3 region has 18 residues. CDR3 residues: CASSPPPATLYSNQPQHF. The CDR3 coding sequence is TGTGCCAGCTCACCACCTCCCGCTACCTTATATAGCAATCAGCCCCAGCATTTT.

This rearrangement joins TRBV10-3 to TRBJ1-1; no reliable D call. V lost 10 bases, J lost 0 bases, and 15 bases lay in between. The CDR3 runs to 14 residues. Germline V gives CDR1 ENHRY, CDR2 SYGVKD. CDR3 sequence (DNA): TGTGCCACCCAAGGTGGGCAATTGAACACTGAAGCTTTCTTT. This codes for CATQGGQLNTEAFF.

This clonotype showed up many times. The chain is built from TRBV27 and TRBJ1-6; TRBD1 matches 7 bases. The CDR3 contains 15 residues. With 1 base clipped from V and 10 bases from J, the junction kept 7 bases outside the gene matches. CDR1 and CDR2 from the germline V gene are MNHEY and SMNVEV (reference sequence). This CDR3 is CASSLYRGRDSPLHF. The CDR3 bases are TGTGCCAGCAGTTTATACAGGGGTCGGGACTCACCCCTCCACTTT.

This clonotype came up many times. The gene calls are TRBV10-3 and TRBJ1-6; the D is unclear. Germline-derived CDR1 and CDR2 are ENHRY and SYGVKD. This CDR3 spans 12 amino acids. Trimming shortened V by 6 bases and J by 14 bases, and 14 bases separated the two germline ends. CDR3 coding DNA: TGTGCCATCAGCTCGGACGGGTTCTCCCTCCACTTT. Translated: CAISSDGFSLHF.

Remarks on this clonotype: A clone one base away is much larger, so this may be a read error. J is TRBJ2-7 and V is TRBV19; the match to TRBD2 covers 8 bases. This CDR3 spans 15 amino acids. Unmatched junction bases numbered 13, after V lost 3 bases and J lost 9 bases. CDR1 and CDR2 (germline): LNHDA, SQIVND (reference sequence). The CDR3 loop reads CASSISGTSISGQYF. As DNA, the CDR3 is TGTGCCAGTAGTATCTCCGGGACTAGTATTAGCGGGCAGTACTTC.

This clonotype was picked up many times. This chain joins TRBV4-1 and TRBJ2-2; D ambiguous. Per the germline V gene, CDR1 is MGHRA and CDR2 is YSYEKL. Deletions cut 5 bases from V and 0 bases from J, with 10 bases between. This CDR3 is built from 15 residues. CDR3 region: CASSLADANTGELFF. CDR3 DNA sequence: TGCGCCAGCAGCTTAGCAGACGCGAACACCGGGGAGCTGTTTTTT.

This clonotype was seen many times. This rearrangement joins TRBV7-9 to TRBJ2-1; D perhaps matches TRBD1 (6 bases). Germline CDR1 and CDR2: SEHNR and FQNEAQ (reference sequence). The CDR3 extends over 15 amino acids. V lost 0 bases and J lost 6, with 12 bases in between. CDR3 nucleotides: TGTGCCAGCAGCTTAGCGAGCCTAGGGGGCAATGAGCAGTTCTTC. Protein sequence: CASSLASLGGNEQFF.

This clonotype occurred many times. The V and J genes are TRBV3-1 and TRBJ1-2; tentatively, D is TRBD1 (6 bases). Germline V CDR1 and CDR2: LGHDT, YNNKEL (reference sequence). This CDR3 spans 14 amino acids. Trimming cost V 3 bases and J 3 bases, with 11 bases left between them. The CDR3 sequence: CASSQGGWDYGYTF. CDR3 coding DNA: TGTGCCAGCAGCCAGGGGGGCTGGGACTATGGCTACACCTTC. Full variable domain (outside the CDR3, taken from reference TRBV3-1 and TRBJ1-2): DTAVSQTPKYLVTQMGNDKSIKCEQNLGHDTMYWYKQDSKKFLKIMFSYNNKELIINETVPNRFSPKSPDKAHLNLHINSLELGDSAVYFCASSQGGWDYGYTFGSGTRLTVV.

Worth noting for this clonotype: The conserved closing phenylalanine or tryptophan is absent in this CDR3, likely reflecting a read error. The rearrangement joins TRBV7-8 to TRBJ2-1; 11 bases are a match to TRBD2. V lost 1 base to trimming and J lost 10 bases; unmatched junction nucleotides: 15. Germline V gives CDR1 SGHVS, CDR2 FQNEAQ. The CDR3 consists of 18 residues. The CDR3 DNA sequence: TGTGCCAGCAGCTTAGAAGCCGGGACTAGCGGACTTTACGGCGAGCAGTTCCTC. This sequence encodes CASSLEAGTSGLYGEQFL.

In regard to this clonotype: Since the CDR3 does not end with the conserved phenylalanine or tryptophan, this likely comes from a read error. CDR3 in amino acids: CSARPGIASSYEQYL. CDR3 bases: TGCAGTGCTAGACCAGGGATTGCCAGCTCCTACGAGCAGTACCTC. The chain links TRBV20-1 to TRBJ2-7; D possibly corresponds to TRBD1 (5 bases). V was shortened by 2 bases and J by 0 bases, with 14 bases between the two germline ends. The CDR3 has 15 amino acids. Per the germline V gene, CDR1 is DFQATT and CDR2 is SNEGSKA (reference sequence).